The clone carrying this T cell receptor (beta chain) showed up just a few times. Its matching antigen is unknown. Barcoded TCR alpha and TCR beta cDNA libraries with UMIs came from 5'RACE using constant-segment primers. TCRdb re-derived calls from the 5' RACE reads in MiXCR, one entry per CDR3 protein. The table records a few hundred thousand distinct CDR3 sequences, approximately 29% of them present only once. These data originate in a study of T-cell memory formation after mild COVID-19. This CDR3 comprises 15 residues. With 5 bases removed from V and 0 bases from J, the gap between germline ends came to 13 bases. CDR1 is SEHNR and CDR2 is FQNEAQ in the germline V gene (reference sequence). Study-level findings and limits: Some clones that responded turned up in pre-infection memory, which suggests that cross-reactive memory joined in. The main location of contracting CD4+ clones was CM and EM, and that of contracting CD8+ clones was EMRA.

The rearrangement links TRBV7-9 to TRBJ1-1, with D hard to call. Sequenced input: PBMCs or a T cell subset sorted from them (not recorded which). The TCR sequence derives from an adult woman who had mild COVID-19 (a few samples of this study predate the infection). Cell type and time point are not known. The DNA for the CDR3 is TGTGCCAGCAGCCCCATTACACCCTTGAACACTGAAGCTTTCTTT. This sequence encodes CASSPITPLNTEAFF.